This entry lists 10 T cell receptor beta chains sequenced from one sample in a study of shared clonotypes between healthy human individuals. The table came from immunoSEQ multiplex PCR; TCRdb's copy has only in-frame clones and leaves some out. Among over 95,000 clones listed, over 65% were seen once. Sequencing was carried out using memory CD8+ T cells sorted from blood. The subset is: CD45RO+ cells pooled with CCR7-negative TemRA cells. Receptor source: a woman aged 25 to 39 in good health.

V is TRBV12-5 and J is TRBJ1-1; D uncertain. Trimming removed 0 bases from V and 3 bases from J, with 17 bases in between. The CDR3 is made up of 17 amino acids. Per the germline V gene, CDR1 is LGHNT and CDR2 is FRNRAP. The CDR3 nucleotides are TGTGCTAGTGGTTTGGTTTTCGGCAGTACAGTGTACACTGAAGCTTTCTTT. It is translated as CASGLVFGSTVYTEAFF.

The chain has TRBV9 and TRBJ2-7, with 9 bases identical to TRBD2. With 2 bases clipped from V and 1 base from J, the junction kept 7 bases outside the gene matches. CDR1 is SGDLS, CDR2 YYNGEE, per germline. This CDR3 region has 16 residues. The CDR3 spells CASSVSPLAGSYEQYF. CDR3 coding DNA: TGTGCCAGCAGCGTCAGCCCTCTAGCGGGGTCCTACGAGCAGTACTTC.

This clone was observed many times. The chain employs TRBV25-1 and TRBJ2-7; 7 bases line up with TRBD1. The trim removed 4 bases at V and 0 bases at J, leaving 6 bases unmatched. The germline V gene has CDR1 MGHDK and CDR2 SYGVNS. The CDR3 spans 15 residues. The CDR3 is CASSGDRDPSYEQYF. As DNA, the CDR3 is TGTGCCAGCAGTGGGGACAGAGACCCCTCCTACGAGCAGTACTTC.

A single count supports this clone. The CDR3 is CASTAASGNTGELFF. The CDR3 DNA is TGTGCCAGCACGGCGGCTAGCGGAAACACCGGGGAGCTGTTTTTT. The chain is built from TRBV2 and TRBJ2-2, with 7 positions matching TRBD2. Germline V gene data show CDR1 as SNHLY and CDR2 as FYNNEI. The CDR3 totals 15 residues. The V gene end was trimmed by 7 bases and the J gene end by 2 bases; junction bases not matched to a gene: 7. Combining the CDR3 with reference TRBV2 and TRBJ2-2 gives the whole variable domain EPEVTQTPSHQVTQMGQEVILRCVPISNHLYFYWYRQILGQKVEFLVSFYNNEISEKSEIFDDQFSVERPDGSNFTLKIRSTKLEDSAMYFCASTAASGNTGELFFGEGSRLTVL.

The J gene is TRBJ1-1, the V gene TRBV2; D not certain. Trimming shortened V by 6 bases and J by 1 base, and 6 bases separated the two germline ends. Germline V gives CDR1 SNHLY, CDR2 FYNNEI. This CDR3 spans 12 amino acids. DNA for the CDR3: TGTGCCAGCAGGGCGGGGAACACTGAAGCTTTCTTT. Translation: CASRAGNTEAFF.

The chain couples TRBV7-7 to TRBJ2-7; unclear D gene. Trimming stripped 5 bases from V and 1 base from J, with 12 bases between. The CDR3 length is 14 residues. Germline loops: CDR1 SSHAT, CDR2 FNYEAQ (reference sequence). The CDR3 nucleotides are TGTGCCAGCAGCCCAATAGTGGGATCCTACGAGCAGTACTTC. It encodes CASSPIVGSYEQYF. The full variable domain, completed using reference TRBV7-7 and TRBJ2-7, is GAGVSQSPRYKVTKRGQDVTLRCDPISSHATLYWYQQALGQGPEFLTYFNYEAQPDKSGLPSDRFSAERPEGSISTLTIQRTEQRDSAMYRCASSPIVGSYEQYFGPGTRLTVT.

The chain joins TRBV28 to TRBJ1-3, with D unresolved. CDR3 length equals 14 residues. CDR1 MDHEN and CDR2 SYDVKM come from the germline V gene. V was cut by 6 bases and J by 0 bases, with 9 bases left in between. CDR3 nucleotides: TGTGCCAGCAGCTACAGCAACTCTGGAAACACCATATATTTT. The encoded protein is CASSYSNSGNTIYF.

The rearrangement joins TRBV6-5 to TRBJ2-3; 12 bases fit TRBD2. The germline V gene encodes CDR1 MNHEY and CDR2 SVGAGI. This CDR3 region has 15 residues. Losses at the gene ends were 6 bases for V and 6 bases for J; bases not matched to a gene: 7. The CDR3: CASRPSGRASDTQYF. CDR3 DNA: TGTGCCAGCAGACCTAGCGGGAGGGCCTCCGATACGCAGTATTTT.

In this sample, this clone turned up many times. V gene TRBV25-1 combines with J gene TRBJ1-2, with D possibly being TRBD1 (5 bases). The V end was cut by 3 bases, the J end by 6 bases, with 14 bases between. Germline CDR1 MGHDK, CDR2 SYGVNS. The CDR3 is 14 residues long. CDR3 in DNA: TGTGCCAGCAGTGAGGTACAGGTGGCAGATGGCTACACCTTC. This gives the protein CASSEVQVADGYTF.

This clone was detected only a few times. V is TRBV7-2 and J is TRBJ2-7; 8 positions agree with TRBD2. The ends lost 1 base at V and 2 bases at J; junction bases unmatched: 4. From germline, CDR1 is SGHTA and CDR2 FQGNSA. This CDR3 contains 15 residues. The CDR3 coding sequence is TGTGCCAGCAGCTTAGGGACTAGCACAACCTACGAGCAGTACTTC. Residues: CASSLGTSTTYEQYF.